Listed below are T cell receptor beta chains from one sample, sequenced in a study of T cell repertoires in cytomegalovirus infection. In TCRdb, the reads were re-called with MiXCR into one record per CDR3 protein. The sample gives about 740,000 distinct CDR3 sequences, 33% of which show up once; roughly 18% is in the top ten. No antigens are known for them. This material consisted of cultured PBMCs, taken from culture after CMV antigen stimulation. The receptors were gathered from a human donor in good health (CMV status not recorded). Some clones in this sample may be carry-over from other donors' samples. CDR3s include the opening cysteine and the closing phenylalanine or tryptophan. D genes are given only for firm matches. Expanded clones get a size class; other rows say once, few or many, or leave the size out.

J gene | D gene | clone size | V gene | CDR3 protein | CDR3 DNA
TRBJ2-3 | NA | NA | TRBV19 | CAKNRATTDTQYF | TGTGCCAAGAACAGGGCTACTACAGATACGCAGTATTTT
TRBJ2-5 | NA | NA | TRBV4-1 | CASSQEASSAQETQYF | TGCGCCAGCAGCCAAGAGGCGTCTAGCGCCCAAGAGACCCAGTACTTC
TRBJ2-1 | TRBD2 | NA | TRBV6-5 | CASTGTGGGADEQFF | TGTGCCAGCACCGGCACGGGGGGGGGCGCGGATGAGCAGTTCTTC
TRBJ2-1 | TRBD1 | NA | TRBV2 | CASRPGQGGNEQFF | TGTGCCAGCAGGCCCGGACAGGGGGGAAATGAGCAGTTCTTC
TRBJ2-2 | NA | few | TRBV6-6 | CASKGLQGGELFF | TGTGCCAGCAAGGGGCTCCAAGGCGGGGAGCTGTTTTTT
TRBJ2-1 | TRBD2 | few | TRBV10-2 | CASSEAVTSGSRYNEQFF | TGCGCCAGCAGTGAGGCGGTCACTAGCGGGAGCAGGTACAATGAGCAGTTCTTC
TRBJ2-5 | NA | NA | TRBV5-4 | CASSSRGGAGLETQYF | TGTGCCAGCAGCTCGAGGGGGGGCGCTGGTTTAGAGACCCAGTACTTC
TRBJ2-1 | TRBD1 | NA | TRBV24-1 | CATSDFRDRGNNEQFF | TGTGCCACCAGTGACTTCCGGGACAGGGGGAACAATGAGCAGTTCTTC
TRBJ2-2 | NA | once | TRBV7-9 | CANAGPDNTGELFF | TGTGCTAACGCCGGTCCGGATAACACCGGGGAGCTGTTTTTT
TRBJ2-3 | TRBD2 | NA | TRBV20-1 | CSARGGGVTDTQYF | TGCAGTGCTAGGGGGGGGGGGGTCACAGATACGCAGTATTTT
TRBJ1-1 | NA | NA | TRBV11-1 | CASTLVQGTEAFF | TGTGCCAGCACCCTAGTCCAGGGCACTGAAGCTTTCTTT
TRBJ2-7 | TRBD2 | NA | TRBV19 | CASSSIAGALLYEQYF | TGTGCCAGTAGTTCGATAGCGGGAGCGTTGTTGTACGAGCAGTACTTC
TRBJ2-7 | NA | few | TRBV27 | CASRSLASSYEQYF | TGTGCCAGCAGGTCCTTGGCTAGCTCCTACGAGCAGTACTTC
TRBJ1-3 | NA | NA | TRBV7-9 | CASSHTPTGPGNTIYF | TGTGCCAGCAGCCACACGCCGACAGGACCTGGAAACACCATATATTTT
TRBJ1-5 | NA | few | TRBV2 | CASSEAGRVKPQHF | TGTGCCAGCAGTGAGGCTGGCAGGGTGAAGCCCCAGCATTTT
TRBJ2-7 | TRBD2 | many | TRBV6-1 | CASRNGAGGAYF | TGTGCCAGCAGGAACGGAGCGGGAGGGGCGTACTTC
TRBJ1-5 | TRBD1 | NA | TRBV6-5 | CASSGTGVQPQHF | TGTGCCAGCAGTGGGACAGGGGTTCAGCCCCAGCATTTT
TRBJ2-7 | NA | few | TRBV7-2 | CASSRPPRIYEQYF | TGTGCCAGCAGCCGCCCGCCCCGGATCTACGAGCAGTACTTC
TRBJ2-5 | NA | many | TRBV12-3/TRBV12-4 | CASSAGLQETQYF | TGTGCCAGCAGTGCAGGACTGCAAGAGACCCAGTACTTC
TRBJ2-3 | NA | few | TRBV24-1 | CATSDPPPDTQYF | TGTGCCACCAGTGACCCCCCTCCAGATACGCAGTATTTT
TRBJ1-2 | NA | NA | TRBV7-9 | CASSLDSSWNYGYTF | TGTGCCAGCAGCTTGGATTCCTCTTGGAACTATGGCTACACCTTC
TRBJ2-5 | NA | many | TRBV7-2 | CASSTIGTDQETQYF | TGTGCCAGCAGCACCATCGGCACGGACCAAGAGACCCAGTACTTC
TRBJ2-3 | NA | NA | TRBV7-2 | CASSYSYTDTQYF | TGTGCCAGCAGCTACTCCTACACAGATACGCAGTATTTT
TRBJ1-1 | TRBD1 | NA | TRBV7-2 | CASSLFFRQGTTEAFF | TGTGCCAGCAGCTTATTTTTCCGACAGGGGACCACTGAAGCTTTCTTT
TRBJ2-7 | NA | NA | TRBV19 | CASSMGISSYEQYF | TGTGCCAGTAGTATGGGGATATCCTCCTACGAGCAGTACTTC
TRBJ1-4 | NA | NA | TRBV20-1 | CSAADHESLFF | TGCAGTGCAGCTGACCACGAATCCCTGTTTTTT
TRBJ1-2 | NA | many | TRBV7-2 | CASSVDSYGYTF | TGTGCCAGCAGCGTCGACAGCTATGGCTACACCTTC
TRBJ2-5 | TRBD2 | few | TRBV11-2 | CASRVATSGSFGETQYF | TGTGCCAGCAGGGTGGCGACTAGCGGGAGTTTCGGAGAGACCCAGTACTTC
TRBJ2-3 | TRBD2 | few | TRBV4-1 | CASSQSPSAGEADTQYF | TGCGCCAGCAGCCAATCGCCCTCCGCGGGAGAGGCGGATACGCAGTATTTT
TRBJ1-1 | NA | NA | TRBV9 | CASSVVGMNTEAFF | TGTGCCAGCAGCGTCGTGGGGATGAACACTGAAGCTTTCTTT
TRBJ2-1 | NA | NA | TRBV7-8 | CASSHGDTNEQFF | TGTGCCAGCAGCCACGGGGACACCAATGAGCAGTTCTTC
TRBJ2-5 | TRBD1 | few | TRBV7-9 | CASSSGQGTLETQYF | TGTGCCAGCAGTTCCGGACAGGGGACGTTAGAGACCCAGTACTTC
TRBJ1-4 | NA | NA | TRBV7-9 | CASSPDEGVILFF | TGTGCCAGCAGCCCAGACGAGGGGGTTATACTGTTTTTT
TRBJ2-3 | TRBD2 | few | TRBV7-8 | CASSRRLAGADTQYF | TGTGCCAGCAGCCGCAGACTAGCGGGGGCAGATACGCAGTATTTT
TRBJ2-3 | NA | NA | TRBV7-8 | CASSLAPGGTDTQYF | TGTGCCAGCAGCTTAGCGCCTGGGGGAACAGATACGCAGTATTTT
TRBJ1-1 | NA | NA | TRBV20-1 | CSASSRSGGLTEAFF | TGCAGTGCTAGTAGTCGTTCGGGGGGACTCACTGAAGCTTTCTTT
TRBJ2-5 | NA | few | TRBV5-5 | CASSFSGQRETQYF | TGTGCCAGCAGCTTTTCGGGACAAAGAGAGACCCAGTACTTC
TRBJ2-3 | NA | NA | TRBV18 | CASSPPTASTDTQYF | TGTGCCAGCTCCCCACCGACAGCCAGCACAGATACGCAGTATTTT
TRBJ1-1 | NA | few | TRBV6-6 | CATSRQAEAFF | TGTGCCACATCTAGACAGGCTGAAGCTTTCTTT
TRBJ1-3 | TRBD1 | NA | TRBV7-2 | CASSSHQGGPGNTIYF | TGTGCCAGCAGCTCGCACCAGGGGGGACCTGGAAACACCATATATTTT
TRBJ1-1 | NA | NA | TRBV20-1 | CSASSESNTEAFF | TGCAGTGCTAGTTCGGAGTCGAACACTGAAGCTTTCTTT
TRBJ1-1 | NA | once | TRBV6-1 | CASSEYTNWVNTEAFF | TGTGCCAGCAGTGAATATACCAACTGGGTGAACACTGAAGCTTTCTTT
TRBJ2-1 | TRBD2 | NA | TRBV6-2/TRBV6-3 | CASSYFAGRGSYNEQFF | TGTGCCAGCAGTTACTTTGCAGGGAGGGGATCCTACAATGAGCAGTTCTTC
TRBJ2-3 | TRBD2 | NA | TRBV5-4 | CASSLGGLAGGLGTDTQYF | TGTGCCAGCAGCTTGGGAGGACTAGCGGGGGGGCTGGGAACAGATACGCAGTATTTT
TRBJ1-6 | TRBD1 | NA | TRBV5-4 | CASSWNPGGGSPLHF | TGTGCCAGCAGCTGGAATCCAGGGGGCGGTTCACCCCTCCACTTT
TRBJ2-7 | NA | NA | TRBV6-8 | CASSRESNYEQYF | TGTGCCAGCAGCCGCGAGTCGAACTACGAGCAGTACTTC
TRBJ2-1 | NA | many | TRBV7-6 | CASSLDPNEQFF | TGTGCCAGCAGCTTAGACCCCAATGAGCAGTTCTTC
TRBJ2-2 | NA | few | TRBV5-1 | CASSPQEADTGELFF | TGCGCCAGCAGCCCTCAGGAGGCTGACACCGGGGAGCTGTTTTTT
TRBJ1-5 | TRBD1 | many | TRBV5-1 | CASSSGTGGGQPQHF | TGCGCCAGCAGCTCGGGGACAGGGGGTGGCCAGCCCCAGCATTTT
TRBJ2-1 | TRBD2 | NA | TRBV12-3/TRBV12-4 | CASRSSGGPYNEQFF | TGTGCCAGCAGGTCTAGCGGGGGCCCCTACAATGAGCAGTTCTTC
TRBJ1-6 | NA | few | TRBV6-5 | CASSYSSPVNSPLHF | TGTGCCAGCAGTTACTCGAGTCCGGTCAATTCACCCCTCCACTTT
TRBJ2-2 | NA | NA | TRBV15 | CATSREGDTNTGELFF | TGTGCCACCAGCAGAGAAGGGGACACGAACACCGGGGAGCTGTTTTTT
TRBJ1-2 | NA | few | TRBV12-3/TRBV12-4 | CASSLRSGGYGYTF | TGTGCCAGCAGTTTACGGTCGGGGGGCTATGGCTACACCTTC
TRBJ2-4 | NA | NA | TRBV6-2/TRBV6-3 | CASSSVEGWAKNIQYF | TGTGCCAGCAGTTCCGTGGAAGGTTGGGCCAAAAACATTCAGTACTTC
TRBJ2-3 | NA | many | TRBV7-8 | CASSLMTADTQYF | TGTGCCAGCAGCTTAATGACCGCCGATACGCAGTATTTT